These 27 T cell receptor beta chains were all obtained from the same sample, sequenced in a study of graft-versus-host responses after intestinal transplantation. Assay used: immunoSEQ multiplex PCR; TCRdb lists only in-frame clones, some missing. The data contain fewer than 100,000 clones, around 88% of them singletons. This specimen was PBMCs, taken 255 days after intestinal transplant. The receptors shown here come from a human patient who received an intestinal transplant, so some T cells may come from the graft donor.

The chain carries TRBV7-9 and TRBJ1-2; 7 nucleotides align to TRBD1. CDR1 and CDR2 from the germline V gene are SEHNR and FQNEAQ (reference sequence). CDR3 length: 14 residues. V shed 5 bases, J shed 4 bases, and the junction held 7 bases outside the gene matches. The CDR3 here is CASSPIRDSYGYTF. The CDR3 region has the DNA TGTGCCAGCAGCCCTATCCGGGACAGCTATGGCTACACCTTC.

The J gene is TRBJ2-1, the V gene TRBV4-1; D not resolved. Germline CDR1 and CDR2: MGHRA and YSYEKL. V lost 0 bases and J 4 bases, leaving 13 bases between the germline ends. The CDR3 extends over 16 amino acids. CDR3 bases: TGCGCCAGCAGCCAAGATTTACAAGACATTTACAATGAGCAGTTCTTC. Its translation is CASSQDLQDIYNEQFF.

This clone was detected only a few times. The rearrangement links TRBV6-1 to TRBJ2-3; D gene ambiguous. Trimming shortened V by 1 base and J by 8 bases, and 4 bases separated the two germline ends. This CDR3 region has 11 residues. Per germline, CDR1 MNHNS and CDR2 SASEGT. The CDR3 sequence is CASSEGITQYF. DNA of the CDR3: TGTGCCAGCAGTGAAGGTATTACGCAGTATTTT.

V gene TRBV4-2 combines with J gene TRBJ2-2; D tentatively reads TRBD1 or TRBD2 (5 bases each). CDR3 length: 16 residues. Germline CDR1 and CDR2: LGHNA and YNFKEQ. Trimming removed 3 bases at V and 0 bases at J, with 11 bases between. The CDR3 nucleotides read TGTGCCAGCAGCCATTGGACGGGACCGAACACCGGGGAGCTGTTTTTT. Amino acids: CASSHWTGPNTGELFF.

V is TRBV9 and J is TRBJ1-1; the D is unclear. Looked up from germline, CDR1 is SGDLS and CDR2 is YYNGEE. Trimming took off 2 bases at V and 3 bases at J, with 14 bases between the two ends. The CDR3 is made up of 15 amino acids. The CDR3 protein is CASSVNFLVDTEAFF. CDR3 DNA sequence: TGTGCCAGCAGCGTTAACTTTCTCGTGGACACTGAAGCTTTCTTT.

The CDR3 reads CASSQGFGQETQYF. CDR3 DNA sequence: TGTGCCAGCAGCCAAGGATTCGGCCAAGAGACCCAGTACTTC. The V gene is TRBV4-2, the J gene TRBJ2-5; D remains ambiguous. CDR1 and CDR2 from the germline V gene are LGHNA and YNFKEQ. V gave up 1 base and J gave up 1 base, with 7 bases separating them. The CDR3 runs to 14 residues.

The chain uses TRBV11-3 and TRBJ2-7, with D unclear. The germline gives CDR1 SGHNT, CDR2 YENEEA. With 5 bases removed from V and 0 bases from J, the gap between germline ends came to 11 bases. CDR3 length equals 14 residues. The CDR3 loop reads CASSHPHSSYEQYF. CDR3 nucleotides: TGTGCCAGCAGCCACCCACATAGCTCCTACGAGCAGTACTTC.

Relative to its sample, this clone is medium-sized. V and J are TRBV6-1 and TRBJ1-5, with 9 bases lining up with TRBD1. Trimming took 4 bases from V and 6 from J; bases not matched to a gene: 4. CDR1 and CDR2 from the germline V gene are MNHNS and SASEGT. The CDR3 contains 14 residues. The DNA of the CDR3 is TGTGCCAGCAGTGGGACAGGGGAGAGTCAGCCCCAGCATTTT. Its protein is CASSGTGESQPQHF.

The rearrangement uses TRBV27 and TRBJ2-5; the D call may be TRBD1 or TRBD2 (5 bases each). The V end lost 7 bases, the J end lost 3 bases, and 12 bases lay between the germline ends. The CDR3 has 13 residues. Germline V CDR1 and CDR2: MNHEY, SMNVEV (reference sequence). The CDR3 sequence is CASIKRGEETQYF. In DNA form, the CDR3 reads TGTGCCAGCATTAAAAGGGGAGAAGAGACCCAGTACTTC.

The rearrangement joins TRBV6-1 to TRBJ2-2; weak D call: TRBD1 (5 bases). Trimming took 6 bases from V and 3 from J, leaving 14 bases between them. The length of the CDR3 is 15 residues. Germline V gene data show CDR1 as MNHNS and CDR2 as SASEGT. The DNA of the CDR3 is TGTGCCAGCAGGGGAACAGGCGTCCACACCGGGGAGCTGTTTTTT. This gives the protein CASRGTGVHTGELFF.

This chain uses TRBV5-1 with TRBJ1-2; no clear D gene. The CDR3 spans 13 residues. V was clipped by 1 base and J by 7 bases, with 11 bases between them. Germline CDR1 is SGHRS and CDR2 is YFSETQ. CDR3 in amino acids: CASSLSASGGYTF. CDR3 coding DNA: TGCGCCAGCAGCTTGTCGGCCAGCGGTGGCTACACCTTC.

V and J are TRBV27 and TRBJ1-4, with D uncertain. Trimming took 6 bases from V and 0 from J, leaving 17 bases between them. Germline values: CDR1 MNHEY, CDR2 SMNVEV (reference sequence). This CDR3 has 17 residues. The CDR3 loop reads CASSHIQTAATNEKLFF. Written as DNA, the CDR3 is TGTGCCAGCAGCCATATACAGACCGCTGCAACTAATGAAAAACTGTTTTTT. Together with reference TRBV27 and TRBJ1-4, the CDR3 gives the full variable domain: EAQVTQNPRYLITVTGKKLTVTCSQNMNHEYMSWYRQDPGLGLRQIYYSMNVEVTDKGDVPEGYKVSRKEKRNFPLILESPSPNQTSLYFCASSHIQTAATNEKLFFGSGTQLSVL.

V usage is TRBV19 and J usage is TRBJ2-3; 8 bases align to TRBD1. Unmatched junction bases numbered 11, after V lost 7 bases and J lost 5 bases. Germline-derived CDR1 and CDR2 are LNHDA and SQIVND (reference sequence). The CDR3 spans 15 residues. In DNA form, the CDR3 reads TGTGCCAGTACCAGACCCCTCAGGGGGCTAGATACGCAGTATTTT. Encoded protein: CASTRPLRGLDTQYF.

CDR3 protein: CASSLVAGDEQFF. CDR3 coding DNA: TGTGCCAGCAGCCTTGTAGCCGGCGATGAGCAGTTCTTC. V is TRBV7-6 and J is TRBJ2-1; D not certain. The CDR3 runs to 13 residues. The V end was cut by 5 bases, the J end by 8 bases, with 13 bases between. The germline V gene encodes CDR1 SGHVS and CDR2 FNYEAQ. Based on the CDR3 plus reference TRBV7-6 and TRBJ2-1, the full variable domain is GAGVSQSPRYKVTKRGQDVALRCDPISGHVSLYWYRQALGQGPEFLTYFNYEAQQDKSGLPNDRFSAERPEGSISTLTIQRTEQRDSAMYRCASSLVAGDEQFFGPGTRLTVL.

The CDR3, as DNA: TGTGCCAGCAGGGGGAAAATTCCCAGGGACACCAACAATGAGCAGTTCTTC. Its protein product is CASRGKIPRDTNNEQFF. This chain links TRBV2 with TRBJ2-1, with D perhaps matching TRBD1 (6 bases). The V end lost 6 bases, the J end lost 5 bases, and 23 bases lay between the germline ends. Germline loops: CDR1 SNHLY, CDR2 FYNNEI. The CDR3 consists of 17 residues.

The gene calls are TRBV15 and TRBJ2-3; TRBD1 might be the D (6 bases). The germline V gene encodes CDR1 LNHNV and CDR2 YYDKDF (reference sequence). This CDR3 is 13 amino acids long. Trimming cost V 1 base and J 5 bases, with 7 bases left between them. Here the CDR3 reads CATSRGTEDTQYF. The CDR3 DNA sequence: TGTGCCACCAGCAGAGGGACAGAAGATACGCAGTATTTT.

V usage is TRBV6-1 and J usage is TRBJ1-1; 7 bases fit TRBD1. Germline V gene data show CDR1 as MNHNS and CDR2 as SASEGT. Trimming took 3 bases from V and 6 from J; bases not matched to a gene: 16. The CDR3 has 17 amino acids. The CDR3 is CASSDQPPPTGRAEAFF. The CDR3 region has the DNA TGTGCCAGCAGTGACCAACCCCCCCCGACAGGGAGGGCTGAAGCTTTCTTT.

This chain links TRBV6-1 with TRBJ2-2; 8 bases agree with TRBD1. V shed 8 bases and J 5 bases; nucleotides not matched to a gene: 7. Per germline, CDR1 MNHNS and CDR2 SASEGT. The length of the CDR3 is 14 residues. The CDR3 DNA sequence: TGTGCCAGCGCCGGACAGGGAGAGACCGGGGAGCTGTTTTTT. Encoded protein: CASAGQGETGELFF.

The chain combines TRBV5-1 with TRBJ1-4; D is unclear. The CDR3 has 15 amino acids. Looked up from germline, CDR1 is SGHRS and CDR2 is YFSETQ. The V end was cut by 1 base, the J end by 1 base, with 8 bases between. CDR3 nucleotides: TGCGCCAGCAGCTTGTTTTTCGAAACTAATGAAAAACTGTTTTTT. It yields the protein CASSLFFETNEKLFF.

The chain carries TRBV7-9 and TRBJ2-7; D not certain. V was pared by 1 base and J by 5 bases, with 6 bases between. Germline V gene lookup returns CDR1 SEHNR and CDR2 FQNEAQ (reference sequence). The length of the CDR3 is 12 residues. The CDR3 is CASSLGAHEQYF. The CDR3 DNA follows: TGTGCCAGCAGCTTAGGGGCCCACGAGCAGTACTTC.

This chain uses TRBV28 with TRBJ2-1, with 7 bases fitting TRBD2. V lost 3 bases to trimming and J lost 4 bases; unmatched junction nucleotides: 3. Germline V lookup: CDR1 MDHEN, CDR2 SYDVKM. This CDR3 contains 14 residues. CDR3 nucleotide sequence: TGTGCCAGCAGTTTGCGGGAGTTGTACAATGAGCAGTTCTTC. This gives the protein CASSLRELYNEQFF.

CDR3 region: CASSGWGSGNTIYF. CDR3 sequence (DNA): TGTGCCAGCAGCGGATGGGGCTCTGGAAACACCATATATTTT. The genes are TRBV9 and TRBJ1-3; D gene uncertain. The CDR3 is made up of 14 amino acids. V lost 3 bases, J lost 0 bases, and 7 bases lay in between. The germline gives CDR1 SGDLS, CDR2 YYNGEE.

The chain carries TRBV6-4 and TRBJ2-7, with 8 bases fitting TRBD1. V dropped 8 bases and J dropped 5; count of bases not matched to a gene: 11. The germline CDR1 and CDR2 sequences are MRHNA and SNTAGT. The CDR3 extends over 14 amino acids. The CDR3 nucleotides read TGTGCCAGCCGCGCTGGTACAGGGGGTAACGAGCAGTACGTC. The encoded protein is CASRAGTGGNEQYV.

V and J are TRBV6-1 and TRBJ1-1; unclear D gene. Germline CDR1 is MNHNS and CDR2 is SASEGT. The CDR3 sequence is 12 residues long. Trimming shortened V by 6 bases and J by 8 bases, and 13 bases separated the two germline ends. CDR3 nucleotide sequence: TGTGCCAGCAGATCCGTCGGGCAAGAAGCTTTCTTT. Its translation: CASRSVGQEAFF.

The chain joins TRBV5-4 to TRBJ1-2; D gene ambiguous. Per germline, CDR1 SGHNT and CDR2 YYREEE (reference sequence). The CDR3 extends over 12 amino acids. V was shortened by 3 bases and J by 8 bases, with 11 bases between the two germline ends. The CDR3 here is CASSSPDAGYTF. CDR3 nucleotides: TGTGCCAGCAGCTCCCCGGATGCAGGCTACACCTTC.

This chain joins TRBV6-5 and TRBJ2-3; D may correspond to TRBD1 or TRBD2 (7 bases each). The CDR3 covers 16 residues. Between the trimmed V and J ends, which lost 2 bases and 2 bases, there was a span of 14 bases. The germline gives CDR1 MNHEY, CDR2 SVGAGI. This CDR3 reads CASSYPGGGSTDTQYF. CDR3 in DNA: TGTGCCAGCAGTTACCCAGGGGGGGGGTCCACAGATACGCAGTATTTT.

The chain employs TRBV19 and TRBJ2-7; 7 bases are shared with TRBD2. This CDR3 spans 12 amino acids. Germline CDR1 and CDR2: LNHDA and SQIVND (reference sequence). The J segment lost 2 bases and the V segment lost 10 bases, leaving 5 bases of the junction unmatched. The CDR3 region has the DNA TGTGCCACTGTCAGCGGGACCTACGAGCAGTACTTC. Protein: CATVSGTYEQYF.